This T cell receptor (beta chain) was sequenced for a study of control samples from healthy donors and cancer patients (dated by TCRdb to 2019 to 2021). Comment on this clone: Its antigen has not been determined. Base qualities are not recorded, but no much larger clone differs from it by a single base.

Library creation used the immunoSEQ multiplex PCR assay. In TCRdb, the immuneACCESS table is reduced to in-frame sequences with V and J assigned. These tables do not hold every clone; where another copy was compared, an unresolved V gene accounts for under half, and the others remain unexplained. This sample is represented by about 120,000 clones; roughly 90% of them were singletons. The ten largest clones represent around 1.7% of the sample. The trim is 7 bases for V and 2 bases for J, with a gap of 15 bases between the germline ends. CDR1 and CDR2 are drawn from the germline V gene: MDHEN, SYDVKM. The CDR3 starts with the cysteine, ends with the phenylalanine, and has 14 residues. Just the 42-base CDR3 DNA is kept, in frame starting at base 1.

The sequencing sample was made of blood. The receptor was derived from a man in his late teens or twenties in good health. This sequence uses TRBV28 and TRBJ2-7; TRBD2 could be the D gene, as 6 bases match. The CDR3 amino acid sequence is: CASIVGGEAYEQYF. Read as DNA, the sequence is TGTGCCAGCATCGTCGGAGGGGAAGCCTACGAGCAGTACTTC.